Below, 11 T cell receptor beta chains from the same sample are listed, as sequenced in a study of graft-versus-host responses after intestinal transplantation. The protocol was immunoSEQ multiplex PCR, while the TCRdb copy is restricted to in-frame clones and leaves out a portion. This table holds 57,000 or so clones, about 90% found once. This material consisted of PBMCs, taken roughly 120 days after intestinal transplantation. These receptor sequences come from a human patient who received an intestinal transplant, so some T cells may come from the graft donor.

The V and J genes are TRBV27 and TRBJ2-2; 11 nucleotides align to TRBD1. This CDR3 region has 15 residues. The V segment lost 5 bases and the J segment 7 bases; nucleotides outside the gene matches: 6. Germline V lookup: CDR1 MNHEY, CDR2 SMNVEV (reference sequence). CDR3 nucleotides: TGTGCCAGCAGTCTAGGGACAGGGGGTATCGGGGAGCTGTTTTTT. This gives the protein CASSLGTGGIGELFF.

The chain recombines TRBV6-1 with TRBJ2-3, with unresolved D. Germline V gene lookup returns CDR1 MNHNS and CDR2 SASEGT. Deletions cut 2 bases from V and 3 bases from J, with 12 bases between. The CDR3 is 15 residues long. The CDR3 loop is CASSELTRSTDTQYF. The CDR3 DNA reads TGTGCCAGCAGTGAATTAACGAGGAGTACAGATACGCAGTATTTT.

The gene calls are TRBV28 and TRBJ2-1; TRBD1 might be the D (6 bases). This CDR3 contains 14 residues. CDR1 and CDR2 from the germline V gene are MDHEN and SYDVKM. Trimming removed 4 bases from V and 0 bases from J, with 7 bases in between. The CDR3 nucleotides read TGTGCCAGCAGTTGGACAGACTCCTACAATGAGCAGTTCTTC. This codes for CASSWTDSYNEQFF.

The chain recombines TRBV5-1 with TRBJ2-3; D gene uncertain. V was clipped by 0 bases and J by 5 bases, with 13 bases between them. This CDR3 region has 15 residues. Germline-derived CDR1 and CDR2 are SGHRS and YFSETQ. The CDR3 region is CASSLGFLGVDTQYF. The DNA of the CDR3 is TGCGCCAGCAGCTTGGGTTTTCTAGGAGTAGATACGCAGTATTTT.

The chain links TRBV28 to TRBJ1-1; D call uncertain. The CDR3 has 13 residues. CDR1 and CDR2 from the germline V gene are MDHEN and SYDVKM. V was clipped by 3 bases and J by 3 bases, with 8 bases between them. The CDR3 sequence: CASSFSPDTEAFF. In DNA, the CDR3 is TGTGCCAGCAGTTTTAGCCCAGACACTGAAGCTTTCTTT.

Turning to this clone: One junction end does not reproduce the germline sequence, and a read error may be involved. V gene TRBV9 combines with J gene TRBJ2-1; D unresolved. Germline loops: CDR1 SGDLS, CDR2 YYNGEE. The CDR3 loop spans 13 amino acids. CDR3: CAGSVVHWDEQFF. CDR3 bases: TGTGCCGGCAGCGTAGTTCACTGGGATGAGCAGTTCTTC.

V is TRBV21-1 and J is TRBJ1-2. TRBV21-1 is designated a pseudogene. This CDR3 has 13 amino acids. The CDR3 region has the DNA TGTGCCAGCAGCCCCAGCGGGAAAGGCGGCTACACCTTC. As protein: CASSPSGKGGYTF.

This clone was observed a few times. V and J are TRBV10-3 and TRBJ2-7; D possibly corresponds to TRBD1 (5 bases). Trimming stripped 11 bases from V and 12 bases from J, with 26 bases between. CDR3 length equals 13 residues. The germline gives CDR1 ENHRY, CDR2 SYGVKD. The CDR3 loop is CAVRGDSWSDPYF. The CDR3 nucleotides read TGTGCCGTTAGAGGCGACAGTTGGTCTGATCCGTACTTC.

Only one count was recorded for this clone. The V and J genes are TRBV19 and TRBJ2-1; D is undetermined. V lost 2 bases and J 2 bases, leaving 19 bases between the germline ends. The CDR3 covers 18 residues. Germline values: CDR1 LNHDA, CDR2 SQIVND (reference sequence). CDR3 protein: CASSISVPIAPTYNEQFF. Here the CDR3 DNA reads TGTGCCAGTAGTATAAGCGTACCGATCGCCCCAACCTACAATGAGCAGTTCTTC.

The J gene is TRBJ2-3, the V gene TRBV27, with D possibly called TRBD1 or TRBD2 (5 bases each). The CDR3 contains 13 residues. Germline V CDR1 and CDR2: MNHEY, SMNVEV (reference sequence). V dropped 7 bases and J dropped 2 bases, with 10 bases sitting between them. CDR3 residues: CASTEGNTDTQYF. In DNA form, the CDR3 reads TGTGCCAGCACCGAGGGGAACACAGATACGCAGTATTTT.

This clone was observed a single time. V and J are TRBV4-1 and TRBJ2-2, with D possibly being TRBD1 or TRBD2 (6 bases each). CDR1 MGHRA and CDR2 YSYEKL come from the germline V gene. V dropped 0 bases and J dropped 7 bases, with 15 bases sitting between them. The length of the CDR3 is 16 residues. Here the CDR3 reads CASSQDSRGLSGELFF. CDR3 nucleotides: TGCGCCAGCAGCCAAGATTCTCGGGGGCTGAGCGGGGAGCTGTTTTTT.